This T cell receptor (beta chain) was recovered during a study of cytomegalovirus exposure and HLA in healthy donors. Study at large: The same platform was used for the 110 or so validation repertoires and the 600 to 850 first-cohort repertoires, a later analysis reported. Whole-study findings and limits: According to a later analysis, TCR clusters from the first cohort tended to co-occur in the 120 or so validation repertoires. It was reportedly the case that the classifier diagnosed cytomegalovirus status with high specificity and sensitivity.

In the case of this clone: Its specificity is not known.

Assay used: immunoSEQ multiplex PCR; TCRdb lists only in-frame clones, some missing. There are roughly 100,000 clones in the sample; about 88% occur only once, and 4% lies in the top ten. The CDR3 extends over 14 amino acids. Trimming cost V 5 bases and J 0 bases, with 11 bases left between them. The germline V gene has CDR1 SEHNR and CDR2 FQNEAQ (reference sequence). The sequence came from a woman aged 18 to 35 in good health and CMV-seropositive. The source material was PBMCs. This sequence joins TRBV7-9 and TRBJ2-7; possible D gene TRBD2, 5 bases. The CDR3 nucleotides read TGTGCCAGCAGCCGGCTAGCAAGCTCCTACGAGCAGTACTTC. Its protein product is CASSRLASSYEQYF.